What follows are 21 T cell receptor beta chains derived from one specimen sequenced in a study of identical twins. TCRdb ran MiXCR on the 5' RACE reads and lists one entry per CDR3 protein. The sample lists around 300,000 distinct CDR3 sequences, about 8.1% occurring once. This sample was shared with a second study, whose subject was yellow fever vaccine responses in identical twins.

The specimen sequenced was memory (CD45RO+) T cells sorted from blood. The receptors come from a woman aged 18-30 years in good health.

The sample holds a few counts of this clonotype. This chain connects TRBV12-3 or TRBV12-4 to TRBJ1-1; the match to TRBD1 covers 9 bases. CDR3 size: 15 residues. Trimming at V came to 8 bases and at J to 0 bases, leaving 7 bases not matched to a gene. CDR3 sequence reads: CASVRTGAMNTEAFF. The DNA for the CDR3 is TGTGCCAGCGTGAGGACAGGGGCTATGAACACTGAAGCTTTCTTT.

V usage is TRBV20-1 and J usage is TRBJ1-3; tentatively, D is TRBD1 (5 bases). The germline V gene encodes CDR1 DFQATT and CDR2 SNEGSKA (reference sequence). The CDR3 is made up of 13 amino acids. V was pared by 6 bases and J by 0 bases, with 9 bases between. CDR3 coding DNA: TGCAGTGCCGGGGGTGTCTCTGGAAACACCATATATTTT. It yields the protein CSAGGVSGNTIYF.

The chain links TRBV7-8 to TRBJ1-2; perhaps TRBD1 as D (6 bases). The CDR3 extends over 15 amino acids. The germline V and J ends were trimmed by 2 bases and 2 bases, with 12 bases remaining between them. CDR1 SGHVS and CDR2 FQNEAQ come from the germline V gene. CDR3 in amino acids: CASSLLVGGNYGYTF. Here the CDR3 DNA reads TGTGCCAGCAGCTTATTGGTCGGGGGCAACTATGGCTACACCTTC.

Concerning this clonotype itself: One end of the junction varies from germline; a read error may be responsible. The chain has TRBV12-3 or TRBV12-4 and TRBJ1-1, with D uncertain. The CDR3 sequence is 11 residues long. CDR3 amino acids: CASSSPPGISF. CDR3 DNA: TGTGCCAGCAGTTCCCCTCCGGGAATATCTTTT.

This clonotype was detected only a few times. The chain joins TRBV27 to TRBJ1-2; TRBD1 matches 10 bases. V trimming: 5 bases; J trimming: 5 bases; junction bases outside the gene matches: 11. The CDR3 has 16 residues. The germline gives CDR1 MNHEY, CDR2 SMNVEV (reference sequence). In DNA form, the CDR3 reads TGTGCCAGCAGTCCGCAAACGGGGGACAGGGGTTATGGCTACACCTTC. It translates to CASSPQTGDRGYGYTF.

This clonotype was seen at least ten times. The chain carries TRBV5-1 and TRBJ1-3; a weak D match, TRBD1 (6 bases). Trimming stripped 2 bases from V and 0 bases from J, with 12 bases between. In germline, CDR1 is SGHRS, CDR2 YFSETQ. The CDR3 runs 16 residues. This CDR3 reads CASSLRDTSSGNTIYF. The CDR3 DNA is TGCGCCAGCAGCTTACGGGACACCTCCTCTGGAAACACCATATATTTT.

The V gene is TRBV20-1, the J gene TRBJ1-6; D gene ambiguous. Germline-derived CDR1 and CDR2 are DFQATT and SNEGSKA (reference sequence). This CDR3 spans 16 amino acids. The V and J ends lost 0 bases and 3 bases respectively, with 12 bases between them. This chain's CDR3 is CSARDPGSSYNSPLHF. For the CDR3, the DNA is TGCAGTGCTAGAGATCCCGGCAGTAGCTATAATTCACCCCTCCACTTT.

This clonotype has a handful of counts. J is TRBJ1-1 and V is TRBV9; D not certain. The germline gives CDR1 SGDLS, CDR2 YYNGEE. Trimming removed 0 bases at V and 11 bases at J, with 14 bases between. The CDR3 consists of 13 residues. The CDR3 protein is CASSVVSPREAFF. The DNA for the CDR3 is TGTGCCAGCAGCGTAGTTTCCCCCCGGGAGGCTTTCTTT.

The chain links TRBV5-6 to TRBJ1-3, with unresolved D. CDR1 and CDR2 from the germline V gene are SGHDT and YYEEEE. This CDR3 comprises 16 residues. V lost 2 bases to trimming and J lost 0 bases, with 12 bases between them. DNA of the CDR3: TGTGCCAGCAGCTTCGGCGGCCCTCTCTCTGGAAACACCATATATTTT. Amino acids: CASSFGGPLSGNTIYF.

This clonotype was picked up many times. V is TRBV2 and J is TRBJ2-2, with D hard to call. The germline CDR1 and CDR2 sequences are SNHLY and FYNNEI. V was pared by 2 bases and J by 7 bases, with 5 bases between. This CDR3 spans 12 amino acids. Written as DNA, the CDR3 is TGTGCCAGCAGTGAACTAGTCGGGGAGCTGTTTTTT. Translating it yields CASSELVGELFF.

This sequence joins TRBV20-1 and TRBJ1-4; maybe TRBD1 (5 bases). This CDR3 contains 12 residues. V lost 3 bases and J 6 bases, leaving 8 bases between the germline ends. CDR1 and CDR2 (germline): DFQATT, SNEGSKA (reference sequence). The CDR3 reads CSARSRDEKLFF. The CDR3 coding sequence is TGCAGTGCTAGGTCCAGGGATGAAAAACTGTTTTTT.

This sequence joins TRBV28 and TRBJ2-7, with D hard to call. Per germline, CDR1 MDHEN and CDR2 SYDVKM. This CDR3 region has 14 residues. V was cut by 10 bases and J by 1 base, with 17 bases left in between. CDR3 loop: CATRQERGSYEQYF. CDR3 DNA: TGTGCCACCCGTCAGGAGCGAGGATCCTACGAGCAGTACTTC.

This clonotype was counted ten times or more. The chain links TRBV20-1 to TRBJ1-1; tentatively, D is TRBD1 (5 bases). Germline CDR1 DFQATT, CDR2 SNEGSKA (reference sequence). CDR3 length equals 15 residues. V was shortened by 5 bases and J by 5 bases, with 21 bases between the two germline ends. The CDR3 reads CSAREVFSGGTEAFF. The CDR3 DNA follows: TGCAGTGCTCGTGAGGTATTCTCGGGGGGAACTGAAGCTTTCTTT.

This clonotype was recorded only once. The chain links TRBV12-3 or TRBV12-4 to TRBJ2-3; 9 bases are shared with TRBD2. Trimming at V came to 5 bases and at J to 0 bases, leaving 6 bases not matched to a gene. The CDR3 totals 16 residues. CDR3 sequence (DNA): TGTGCCAGCAGTGGGGGTAGCGGGAGTAGCACAGATACGCAGTATTTT. Translating gives CASSGGSGSSTDTQYF.

This clonotype was counted at least ten times. This chain joins TRBV7-2 and TRBJ1-2; D is unclear. The V end was cut by 3 bases, the J end by 4 bases, with 18 bases between. Germline V CDR1 and CDR2: SGHTA, FQGNSA. CDR3 size: 16 residues. This CDR3 reads CASSLVGDTASYGYTF. The CDR3 nucleotides read TGTGCCAGCAGCTTGGTTGGCGACACGGCCTCCTATGGCTACACCTTC.

This clonotype was found a few times. This rearrangement joins TRBV27 to TRBJ2-3, with 7 positions matching TRBD1. The V gene's germline CDR1 is MNHEY and CDR2 SMNVEV (reference sequence). The CDR3 length is 15 residues. V shed 6 bases, J shed 3 bases, and the junction held 9 bases outside the gene matches. The CDR3 reads CASRTGTELTDTQYF. The CDR3 DNA is TGTGCCAGCAGAACCGGGACAGAGCTTACAGATACGCAGTATTTT.

The sample holds many counts of this clonotype. J is TRBJ1-1 and V is TRBV11-2; D is uncertain. Germline V gives CDR1 SGHAT, CDR2 FQNNGV. The CDR3 loop spans 13 amino acids. The germline V and J ends were trimmed by 4 bases and 0 bases, with 6 bases remaining between them. CDR3 protein: CASSSTMNTEAFF. CDR3 bases: TGTGCCAGCAGCTCCACCATGAACACTGAAGCTTTCTTT.

This clonotype occurred many times. CDR3: CASSFREYNEQFF. The CDR3 region has the DNA TGTGCCAGCAGCTTCCGGGAATACAATGAGCAGTTCTTC. The chain links TRBV11-2 to TRBJ2-1; D may be TRBD2 (5 bases). Per the germline V gene, CDR1 is SGHAT and CDR2 is FQNNGV. Deletions cut 3 bases from V and 4 bases from J, with 7 bases between. This CDR3 contains 13 residues. Full variable domain (remainder filled in from reference TRBV11-2 and TRBJ2-1): EAGVAQSPRYKIIEKRQSVAFWCNPISGHATLYWYQQILGQGPKLLIQFQNNGVVDDSQLPKDRFSAERLKGVDSTLKIQPAKLEDSAVYLCASSFREYNEQFFGPGTRLTVL.

This clonotype has more than one count but fewer than ten. The chain couples TRBV7-9 to TRBJ2-7; TRBD2 might be the D (5 bases). Trimming removed 5 bases at V and 5 bases at J, with 16 bases between. The CDR3 consists of 14 residues. CDR1 and CDR2 (germline): SEHNR, FQNEAQ (reference sequence). CDR3 loop: CASSHPGLTDEQYF. The CDR3 nucleotides are TGTGCCAGCAGCCATCCTGGACTGACCGACGAGCAGTACTTC.

The chain has TRBV9 and TRBJ2-1; TRBD2 agrees at 8 bases. The J segment lost 4 bases and the V segment lost 4 bases, leaving 10 bases of the junction unmatched. CDR1 and CDR2 (germline): SGDLS, YYNGEE. CDR3 size: 16 residues. The CDR3 protein is CASSPYRLATYNEQFF. The CDR3, as DNA: TGTGCCAGCAGCCCTTACCGACTAGCGACATACAATGAGCAGTTCTTC.

There are many counts of this clonotype. The chain recombines TRBV5-1 with TRBJ1-2; 7 bases line up with TRBD1. The CDR3 contains 15 residues. Germline CDR1 SGHRS, CDR2 YFSETQ. The ends lost 1 base at V and 6 bases at J; junction bases unmatched: 9. The CDR3: CASSLRPGGDNGYTF. The CDR3 DNA reads as TGCGCCAGCAGCTTGAGGCCAGGGGGGGATAATGGCTACACCTTC.